This T cell receptor beta chain was recorded in a study of regulatory T cells in long-lasting Graves disease. Broader study findings: Preferential use of TRBV28, TRBJ1-2 and TRBJ2-5 was seen in persistent disease. In persistent patients, shared public clonotypes (more than 2,500) outnumbered those in new patients (around 1,000).

Researchers made TCR beta libraries by using iRepertoire HTBI primers and running Arm-PCR on CDR3 regions. TCRdb called the multiplex PCR reads again in MiXCR, with one record for every CDR3 protein. The data hold about 350,000 distinct CDR3 sequences, with about 16% observed a single time. Details on this clonotype: Its antigen is currently unknown.

Time point defined: newly diagnosed GD, antithyroid drugs for less than 3 months. PBMC-derived RNA was used for the TCR library. The germline gives CDR1 MDHEN, CDR2 SYDVKM. Deletions cut 5 bases from V and 3 bases from J, with 11 bases between. The CDR3 covers 14 residues. These data also featured in a second study, about T cells in Graves' hyperthyroidism and ophthalmopathy. That paper adds: Clinical symptoms, serum thyroxine, TRAb, thyroid ultrasound and orbital computed tomography informed diagnoses. Primed by the HTBI set, a first-round RT-PCR was run on the TCR CDR3.

The TCR was taken from a woman in her late teens or twenties with Graves disease. The J gene is TRBJ2-1, the V gene TRBV28; possible D gene TRBD1, 6 bases. The sequencing here drew on peripheral blood mononuclear cells (PBMCs), taken at new diagnosis, from a patient treated with antithyroid drugs. The CDR3 sequence: CASSVTGLYNEQFF. CDR3 in DNA: TGTGCCAGCAGTGTGACAGGTCTCTACAATGAGCAGTTCTTC.